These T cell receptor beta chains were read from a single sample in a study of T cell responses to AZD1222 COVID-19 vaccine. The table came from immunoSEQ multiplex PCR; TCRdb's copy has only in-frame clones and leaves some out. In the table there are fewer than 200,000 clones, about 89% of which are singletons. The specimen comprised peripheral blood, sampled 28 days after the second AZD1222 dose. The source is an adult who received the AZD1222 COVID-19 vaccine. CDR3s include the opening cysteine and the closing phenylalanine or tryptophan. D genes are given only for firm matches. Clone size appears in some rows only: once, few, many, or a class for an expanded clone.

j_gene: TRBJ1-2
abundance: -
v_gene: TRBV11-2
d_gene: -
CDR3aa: CASSPGSGNYGYTF
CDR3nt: TGTGCCAGCAGCCCGGGATCAGGGAACTATGGCTACACCTTC

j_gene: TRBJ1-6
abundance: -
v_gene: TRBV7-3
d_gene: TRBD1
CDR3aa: CASSPTGGDNSPLHF
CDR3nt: TGTGCCAGCAGCCCGACAGGGGGAGATAATTCACCCCTCCACTTT

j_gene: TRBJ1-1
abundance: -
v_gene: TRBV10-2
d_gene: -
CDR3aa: CASSESRGQNTEAFF
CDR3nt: TGCGCCAGCAGTGAGTCCCGGGGGCAGAACACTGAAGCTTTCTTT

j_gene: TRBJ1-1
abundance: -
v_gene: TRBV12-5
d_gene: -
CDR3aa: CASGLVRGLNTEAFF
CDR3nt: TGTGCTAGTGGTTTGGTGCGGGGTCTTAACACTGAAGCTTTCTTT

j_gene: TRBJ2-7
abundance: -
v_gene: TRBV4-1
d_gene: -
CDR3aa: CASSQDGRYEQYF
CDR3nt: TGCGCCAGCAGCCAAGATGGGAGGTACGAGCAGTACTTC

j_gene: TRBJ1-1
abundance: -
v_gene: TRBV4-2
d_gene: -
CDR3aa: CASSQTPGTANTEAFF
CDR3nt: TGTGCCAGCAGCCAGACCCCCGGGACGGCGAACACTGAAGCTTTCTTT

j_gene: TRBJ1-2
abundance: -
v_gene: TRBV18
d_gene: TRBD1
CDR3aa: CASSPETGYYGYTF
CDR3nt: TGTGCCAGCTCACCCGAGACAGGGTACTATGGCTACACCTTC

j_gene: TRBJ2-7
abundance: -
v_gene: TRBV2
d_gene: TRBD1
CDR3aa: CASSGGTGLDEQYF
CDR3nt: TGTGCCAGCAGTGGGGGGACAGGGTTGGACGAGCAGTACTTC

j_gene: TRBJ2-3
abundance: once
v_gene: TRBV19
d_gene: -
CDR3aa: CASRSGFTDTQYF
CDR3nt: TGTGCCAGTAGATCAGGGTTCACAGATACGCAGTATTTT

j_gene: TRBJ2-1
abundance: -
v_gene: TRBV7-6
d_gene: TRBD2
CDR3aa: CASSLYVTSGGHNEQFF
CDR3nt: TGTGCCAGCAGCTTATATGTGACTAGCGGGGGACACAATGAGCAGTTCTTC

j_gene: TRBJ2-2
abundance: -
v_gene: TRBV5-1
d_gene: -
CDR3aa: CASSSGQGIATGELFF
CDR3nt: TGCGCCAGCAGCTCGGGGCAGGGGATCGCCACCGGGGAGCTGTTTTTT

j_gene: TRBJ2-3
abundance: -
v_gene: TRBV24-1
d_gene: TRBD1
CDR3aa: CATSSGQRVTDTQYF
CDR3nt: TGTGCCACCAGTTCGGGACAGAGAGTCACAGATACGCAGTATTTT

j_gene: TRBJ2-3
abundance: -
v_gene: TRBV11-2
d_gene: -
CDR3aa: CASSLAGWADTQYF
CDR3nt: TGTGCCAGCAGCTTAGCAGGGTGGGCAGATACGCAGTATTTT

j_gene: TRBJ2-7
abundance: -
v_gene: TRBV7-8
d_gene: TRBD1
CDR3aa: CASSPGQGAYEQYF
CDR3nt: TGTGCCAGCAGCCCGGGACAGGGGGCATACGAGCAGTACTTC

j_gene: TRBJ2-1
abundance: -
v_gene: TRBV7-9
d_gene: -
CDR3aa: CASSFPVRGASDNEQFF
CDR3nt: TGTGCCAGCAGCTTCCCGGTTCGAGGGGCTTCTGACAATGAGCAGTTCTTC

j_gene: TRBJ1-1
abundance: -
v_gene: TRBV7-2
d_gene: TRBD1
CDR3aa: CASSFTGGTEAFF
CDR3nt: TGTGCCAGCAGCTTTACAGGGGGGACTGAAGCTTTCTTT